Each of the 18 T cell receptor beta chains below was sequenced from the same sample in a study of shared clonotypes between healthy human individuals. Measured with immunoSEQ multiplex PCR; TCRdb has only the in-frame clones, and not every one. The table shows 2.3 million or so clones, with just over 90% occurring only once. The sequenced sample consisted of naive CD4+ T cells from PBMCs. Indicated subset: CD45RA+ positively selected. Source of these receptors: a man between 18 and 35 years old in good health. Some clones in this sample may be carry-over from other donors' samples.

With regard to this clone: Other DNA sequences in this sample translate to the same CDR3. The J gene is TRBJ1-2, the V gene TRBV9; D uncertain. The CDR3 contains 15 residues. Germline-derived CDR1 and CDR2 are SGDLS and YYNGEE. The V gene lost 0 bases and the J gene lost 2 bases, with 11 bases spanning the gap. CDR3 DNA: TGTGCCAGCAGCGTAGGTTTGGAAGGAAACTATGGCTACACCTTC. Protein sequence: CASSVGLEGNYGYTF.

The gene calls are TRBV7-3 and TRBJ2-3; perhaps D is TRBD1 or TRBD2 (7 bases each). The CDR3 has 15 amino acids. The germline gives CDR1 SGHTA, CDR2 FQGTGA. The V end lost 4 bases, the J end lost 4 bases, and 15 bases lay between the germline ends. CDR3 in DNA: TGTGCCAGCAGCTACCAGGGGGGGACCTCAGATACGCAGTATTTT. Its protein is CASSYQGGTSDTQYF.

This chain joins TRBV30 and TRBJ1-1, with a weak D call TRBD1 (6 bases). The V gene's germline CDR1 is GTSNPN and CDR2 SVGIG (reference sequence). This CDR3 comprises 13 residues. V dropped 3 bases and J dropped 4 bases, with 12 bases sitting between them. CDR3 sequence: CAWSIRGGTEAFF. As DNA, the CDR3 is TGTGCCTGGAGCATTAGAGGGGGCACTGAAGCTTTCTTT. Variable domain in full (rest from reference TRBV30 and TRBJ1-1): SQTIHQWPATLVQPVGSPLSLECTVEGTSNPNLYWYRQAAGRGLQLLFYSVGIGQISSEVPQNLSASRPQDRQFILSSKKLLLSDSGFYLCAWSIRGGTEAFFGQGTRLTVV.

In DNA form, the CDR3 reads TGTGCCAGCAGCCGGCCGGGGAAGAGCTGGGGCGAGCAGTACTTC. It is translated as CASSRPGKSWGEQYF. The V gene is TRBV11-2, the J gene TRBJ2-7; maybe TRBD2 (5 bases). CDR3 size: 15 residues. With 5 bases removed from V and 6 bases from J, the gap between germline ends came to 20 bases. Germline CDR1 is SGHAT and CDR2 is FQNNGV.

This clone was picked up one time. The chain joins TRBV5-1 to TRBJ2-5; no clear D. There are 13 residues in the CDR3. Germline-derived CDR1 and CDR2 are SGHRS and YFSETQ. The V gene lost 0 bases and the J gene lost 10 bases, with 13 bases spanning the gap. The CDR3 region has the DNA TGCGCCAGCAGCTTGGGAGCAAGAGAAGGCCAGTACTTC. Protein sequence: CASSLGAREGQYF.

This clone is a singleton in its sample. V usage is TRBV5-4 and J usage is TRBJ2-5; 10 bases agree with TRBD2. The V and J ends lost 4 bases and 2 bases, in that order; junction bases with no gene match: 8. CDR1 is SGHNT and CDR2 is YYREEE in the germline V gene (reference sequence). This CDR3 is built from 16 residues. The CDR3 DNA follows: TGTGCCAGCAGCCCCTCCGGGACTAGCGCGCAAGAGACCCAGTACTTC. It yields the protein CASSPSGTSAQETQYF.

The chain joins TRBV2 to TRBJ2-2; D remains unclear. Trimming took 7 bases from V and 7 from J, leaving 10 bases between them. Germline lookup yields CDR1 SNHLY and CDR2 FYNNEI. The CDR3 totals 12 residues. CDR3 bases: TGTGCCAGCACTCTGCCGGGCGGGGAGCTGTTTTTT. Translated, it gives CASTLPGGELFF.

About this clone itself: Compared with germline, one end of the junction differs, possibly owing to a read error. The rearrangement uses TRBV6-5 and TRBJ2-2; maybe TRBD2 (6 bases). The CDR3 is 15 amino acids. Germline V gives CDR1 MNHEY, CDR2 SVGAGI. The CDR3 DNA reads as TGTGCCAGCAGTTACTATGGAGGGAACACCAGGGAGCTGTTTTTT. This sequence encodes CASSYYGGNTRELFF.

In nucleotides, the CDR3 is TGTGCCAGCAGCTTAGATTCAGGGGTCGGACAGCCCCAGCATTTT. Protein product: CASSLDSGVGQPQHF. The chain recombines TRBV7-2 with TRBJ1-5; D perhaps matches TRBD1 (6 bases). This CDR3 has 15 amino acids. Trimming removed 1 base at V and 7 bases at J, with 14 bases between. The germline V gene has CDR1 SGHTA and CDR2 FQGNSA.

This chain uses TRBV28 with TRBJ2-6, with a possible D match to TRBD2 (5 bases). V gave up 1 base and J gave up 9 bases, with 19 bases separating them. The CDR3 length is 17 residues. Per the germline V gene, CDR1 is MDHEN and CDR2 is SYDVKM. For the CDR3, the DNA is TGTGCCAGCAGTTTATCCCCACGGTTTCGGGGAGACAACGTCCTGACTTTC. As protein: CASSLSPRFRGDNVLTF. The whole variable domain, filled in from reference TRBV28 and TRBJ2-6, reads DVKVTQSSRYLVKRTGEKVFLECVQDMDHENMFWYRQDPGLGLRLIYFSYDVKMKEKGDIPEGYSVSREKKERFSLILESASTNQTSMYLCASSLSPRFRGDNVLTFGAGSRLTVL.

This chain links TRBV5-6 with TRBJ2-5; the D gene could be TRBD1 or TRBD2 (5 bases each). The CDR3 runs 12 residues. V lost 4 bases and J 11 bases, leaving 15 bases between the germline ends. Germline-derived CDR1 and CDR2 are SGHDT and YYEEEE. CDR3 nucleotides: TGTGCCAGCAGCGCAGGGACCCAAGAGCAGTACTTC. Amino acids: CASSAGTQEQYF.

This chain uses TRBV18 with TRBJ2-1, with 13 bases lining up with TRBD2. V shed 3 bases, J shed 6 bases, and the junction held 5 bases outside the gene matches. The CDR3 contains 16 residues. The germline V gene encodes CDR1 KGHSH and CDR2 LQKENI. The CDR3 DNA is TGTGCCAGCTCACCTTGGACTAGCGGGAGCGGCAATGAGCAGTTCTTC. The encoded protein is CASSPWTSGSGNEQFF. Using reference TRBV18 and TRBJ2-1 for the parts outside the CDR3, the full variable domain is NAGVMQNPRHLVRRRGQEARLRCSPMKGHSHVYWYRQLPEEGLKFMVYLQKENIIDESGMPKERFSAEFPKEGPSILRIQQVVRGDSAAYFCASSPWTSGSGNEQFFGPGTRLTVL.

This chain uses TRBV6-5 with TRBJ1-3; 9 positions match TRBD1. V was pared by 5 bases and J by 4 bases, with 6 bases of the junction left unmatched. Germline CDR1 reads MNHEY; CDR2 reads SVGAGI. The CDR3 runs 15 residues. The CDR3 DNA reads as TGTGCCAGCAGTAAACAGGGGGCGTTGGGAAACACCATATATTTT. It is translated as CASSKQGALGNTIYF.

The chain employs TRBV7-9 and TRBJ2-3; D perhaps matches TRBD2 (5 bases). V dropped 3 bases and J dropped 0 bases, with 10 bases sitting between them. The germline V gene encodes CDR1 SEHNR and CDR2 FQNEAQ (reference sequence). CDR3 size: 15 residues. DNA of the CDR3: TGTGCCAGCAGCTTGAGGGTGGAGAGCACAGATACGCAGTATTTT. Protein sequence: CASSLRVESTDTQYF.

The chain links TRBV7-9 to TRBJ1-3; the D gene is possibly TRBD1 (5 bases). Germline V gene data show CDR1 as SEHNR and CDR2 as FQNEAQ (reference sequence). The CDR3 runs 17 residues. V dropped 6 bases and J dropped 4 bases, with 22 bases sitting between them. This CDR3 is CASRLPAGTREGNTIYF. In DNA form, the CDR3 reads TGTGCCAGCAGGCTCCCGGCCGGGACCCGGGAAGGAAACACCATATATTTT.

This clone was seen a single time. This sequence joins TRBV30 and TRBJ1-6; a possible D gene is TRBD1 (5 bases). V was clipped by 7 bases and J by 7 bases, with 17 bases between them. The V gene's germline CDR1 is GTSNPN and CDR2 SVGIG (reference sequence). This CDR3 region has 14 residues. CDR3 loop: CASPLRGLNSPLHF. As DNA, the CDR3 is TGTGCCTCACCGTTGCGGGGCTTGAATTCACCCCTCCACTTT.

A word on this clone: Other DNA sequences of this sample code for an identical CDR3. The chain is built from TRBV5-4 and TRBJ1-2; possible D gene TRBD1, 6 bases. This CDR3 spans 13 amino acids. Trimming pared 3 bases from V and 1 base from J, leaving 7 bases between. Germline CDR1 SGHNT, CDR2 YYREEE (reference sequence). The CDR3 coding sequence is TGTGCCAGCAGCTCACAGGGTAACTATGGCTACACCTTC. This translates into CASSSQGNYGYTF.

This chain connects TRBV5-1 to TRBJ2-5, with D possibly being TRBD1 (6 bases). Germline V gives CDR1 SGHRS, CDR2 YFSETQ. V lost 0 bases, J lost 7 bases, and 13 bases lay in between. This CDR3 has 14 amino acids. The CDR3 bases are TGCGCCAGCAGCTTGGGCCAGGGGACCGGGACCCAGTACTTC. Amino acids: CASSLGQGTGTQYF. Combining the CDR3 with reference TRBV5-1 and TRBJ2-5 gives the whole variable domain KAGVTQTPRYLIKTRGQQVTLSCSPISGHRSVSWYQQTPGQGLQFLFEYFSETQRNKGNFPGRFSGRQFSNSRSEMNVSTLELGDSALYLCASSLGQGTGTQYFGPGTRLLVL.